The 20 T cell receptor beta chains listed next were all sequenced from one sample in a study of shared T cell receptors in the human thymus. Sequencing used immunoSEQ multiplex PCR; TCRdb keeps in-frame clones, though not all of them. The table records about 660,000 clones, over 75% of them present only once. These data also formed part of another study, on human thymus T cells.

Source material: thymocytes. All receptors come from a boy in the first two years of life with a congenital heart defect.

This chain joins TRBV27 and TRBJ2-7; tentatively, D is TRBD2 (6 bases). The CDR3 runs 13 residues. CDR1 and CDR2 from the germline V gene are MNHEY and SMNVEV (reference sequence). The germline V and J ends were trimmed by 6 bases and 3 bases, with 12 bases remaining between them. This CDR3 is CASSETGDYEQYF. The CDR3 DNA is TGTGCCAGCAGCGAGACGGGAGACTACGAGCAGTACTTC.

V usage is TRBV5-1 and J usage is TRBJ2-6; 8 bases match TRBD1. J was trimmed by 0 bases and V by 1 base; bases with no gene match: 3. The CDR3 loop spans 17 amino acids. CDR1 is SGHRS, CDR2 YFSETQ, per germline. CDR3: CASSLTRGPSGANVLTF. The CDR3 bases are TGCGCCAGCAGCTTGACCAGGGGGCCCTCTGGGGCCAACGTCCTGACTTTC. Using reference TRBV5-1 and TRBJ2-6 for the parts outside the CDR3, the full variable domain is KAGVTQTPRYLIKTRGQQVTLSCSPISGHRSVSWYQQTPGQGLQFLFEYFSETQRNKGNFPGRFSGRQFSNSRSEMNVSTLELGDSALYLCASSLTRGPSGANVLTFGAGSRLTVL.

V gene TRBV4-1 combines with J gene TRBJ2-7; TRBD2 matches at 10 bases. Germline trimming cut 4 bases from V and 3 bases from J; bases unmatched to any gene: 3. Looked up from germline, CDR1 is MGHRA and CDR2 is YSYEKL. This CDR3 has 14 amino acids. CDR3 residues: CASSPSGGGYEQYF. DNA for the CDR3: TGCGCCAGCAGCCCTAGCGGGGGCGGCTACGAGCAGTACTTC.

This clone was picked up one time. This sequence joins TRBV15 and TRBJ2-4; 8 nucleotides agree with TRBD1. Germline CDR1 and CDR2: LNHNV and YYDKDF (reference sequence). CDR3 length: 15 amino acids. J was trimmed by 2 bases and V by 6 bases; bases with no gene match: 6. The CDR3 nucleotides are TGTGCCACCAGTCCAATCAGGGGGCCCAAAAACATTCAGTACTTC. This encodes CATSPIRGPKNIQYF.

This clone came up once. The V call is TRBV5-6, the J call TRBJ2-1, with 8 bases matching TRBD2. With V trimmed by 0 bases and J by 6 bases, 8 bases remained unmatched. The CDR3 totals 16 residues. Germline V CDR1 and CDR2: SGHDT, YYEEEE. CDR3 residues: CASSLGTGGQGNEQFF. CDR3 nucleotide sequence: TGTGCCAGCAGCTTGGGGACGGGAGGGCAGGGCAATGAGCAGTTCTTC.

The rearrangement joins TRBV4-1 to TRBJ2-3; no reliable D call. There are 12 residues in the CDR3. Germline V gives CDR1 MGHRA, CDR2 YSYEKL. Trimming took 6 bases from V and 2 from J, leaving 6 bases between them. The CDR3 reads CASRYNTDTQYF. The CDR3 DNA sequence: TGCGCCAGCAGGTACAACACAGATACGCAGTATTTT.

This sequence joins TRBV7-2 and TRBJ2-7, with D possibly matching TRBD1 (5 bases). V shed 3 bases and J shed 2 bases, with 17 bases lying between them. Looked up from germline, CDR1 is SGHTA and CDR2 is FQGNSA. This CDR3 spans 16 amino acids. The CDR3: CASSFKGQDNTYEQYF. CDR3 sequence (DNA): TGTGCCAGCAGCTTTAAAGGGCAGGACAATACCTACGAGCAGTACTTC.

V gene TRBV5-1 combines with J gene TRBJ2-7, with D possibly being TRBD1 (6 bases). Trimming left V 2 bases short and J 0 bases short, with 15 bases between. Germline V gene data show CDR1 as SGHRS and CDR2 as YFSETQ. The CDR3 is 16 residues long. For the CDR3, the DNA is TGCGCCAGCAGCTTTAGGGACAATAAGAGCTCCTACGAGCAGTACTTC. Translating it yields CASSFRDNKSSYEQYF.

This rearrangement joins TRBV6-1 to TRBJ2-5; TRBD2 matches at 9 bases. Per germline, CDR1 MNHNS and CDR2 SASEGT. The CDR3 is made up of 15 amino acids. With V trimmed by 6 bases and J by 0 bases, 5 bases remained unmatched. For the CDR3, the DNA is TGTGCCAGCAGGGGTGCTAGCGGGGACCAAGAGACCCAGTACTTC. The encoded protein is CASRGASGDQETQYF.

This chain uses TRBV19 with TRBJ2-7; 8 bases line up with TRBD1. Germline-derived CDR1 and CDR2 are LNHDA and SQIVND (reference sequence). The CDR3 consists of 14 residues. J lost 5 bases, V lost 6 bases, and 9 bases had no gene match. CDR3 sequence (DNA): TGTGCCAGTAGACATACGGACAGGGACAACGAGCAGTACTTC. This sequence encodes CASRHTDRDNEQYF. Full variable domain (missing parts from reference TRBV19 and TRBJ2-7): DGGITQSPKYLFRKEGQNVTLSCEQNLNHDAMYWYRQDPGQGLRLIYYSQIVNDFQKGDIAEGYSVSREKKESFPLTVTSAQKNPTAFYLCASRHTDRDNEQYFGPGTRLTVT.

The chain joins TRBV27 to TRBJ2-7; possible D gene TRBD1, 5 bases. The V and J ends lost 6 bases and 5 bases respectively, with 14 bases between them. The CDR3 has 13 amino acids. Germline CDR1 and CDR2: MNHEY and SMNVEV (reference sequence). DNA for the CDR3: TGTGCCAGCAGCCTCGCAGGGCTCGACGAGCAGTACTTC. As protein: CASSLAGLDEQYF.

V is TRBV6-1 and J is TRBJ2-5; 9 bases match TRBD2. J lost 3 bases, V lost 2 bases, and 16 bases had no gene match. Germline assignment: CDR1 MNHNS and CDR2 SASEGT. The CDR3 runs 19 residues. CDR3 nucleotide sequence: TGTGCCAGCAGTGAAACCGGCTGGAGTAGCGGGAGACGGAAAGAGACCCAGTACTTC. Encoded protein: CASSETGWSSGRRKETQYF.

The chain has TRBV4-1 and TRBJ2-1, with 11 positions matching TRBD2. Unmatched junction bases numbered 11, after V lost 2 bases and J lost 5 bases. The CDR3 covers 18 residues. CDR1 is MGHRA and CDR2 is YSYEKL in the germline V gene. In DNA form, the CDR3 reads TGCGCCAGCAGCCAACCGCCGACACTAGCGGGAGACCACAATGAGCAGTTCTTC. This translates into CASSQPPTLAGDHNEQFF.

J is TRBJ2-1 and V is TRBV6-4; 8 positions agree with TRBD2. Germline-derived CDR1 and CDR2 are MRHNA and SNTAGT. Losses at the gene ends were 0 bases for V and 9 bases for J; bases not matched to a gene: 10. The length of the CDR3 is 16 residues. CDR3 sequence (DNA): TGTGCCAGCAGTGACTCGCCTAGCGGGTCGTGGGGTGAGCAGTTCTTC. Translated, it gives CASSDSPSGSWGEQFF.

CDR3 coding DNA: TGTGCCAGCAGCTCCAGACAGGGGGATTATGGCTACACCTTC. It yields the protein CASSSRQGDYGYTF. This chain links TRBV11-2 with TRBJ1-2; 9 nucleotides align to TRBD1. The CDR3 length is 14 residues. Germline loops: CDR1 SGHAT, CDR2 FQNNGV. The V and J ends lost 4 bases and 5 bases, in that order; junction bases with no gene match: 5.

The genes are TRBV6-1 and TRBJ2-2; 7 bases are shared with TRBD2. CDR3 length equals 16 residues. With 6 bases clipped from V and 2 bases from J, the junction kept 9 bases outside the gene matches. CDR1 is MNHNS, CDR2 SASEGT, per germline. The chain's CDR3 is CASSERGAGNTGELFF. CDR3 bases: TGTGCCAGCAGCGAAAGAGGAGCGGGAAACACCGGGGAGCTGTTTTTT.

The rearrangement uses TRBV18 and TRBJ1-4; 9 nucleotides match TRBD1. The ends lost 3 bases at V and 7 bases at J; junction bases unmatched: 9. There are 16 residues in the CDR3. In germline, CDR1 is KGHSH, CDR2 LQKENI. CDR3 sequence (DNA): TGTGCCAGCTCACCCCTCGCCGGGACAGGGAGTGAAAAACTGTTTTTT. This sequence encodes CASSPLAGTGSEKLFF.

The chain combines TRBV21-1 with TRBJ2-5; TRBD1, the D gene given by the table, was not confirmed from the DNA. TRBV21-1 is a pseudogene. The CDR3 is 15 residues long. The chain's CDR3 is CASIIDGGGRETQYF. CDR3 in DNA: TGTGCCAGCATCATTGACGGAGGGGGCAGAGAGACCCAGTACTTC.

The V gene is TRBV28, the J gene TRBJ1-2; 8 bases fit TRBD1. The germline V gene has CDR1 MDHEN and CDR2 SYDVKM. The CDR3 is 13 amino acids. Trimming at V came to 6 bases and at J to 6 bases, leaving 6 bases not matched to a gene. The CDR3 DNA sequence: TGTGCCAGCAGCCCCGGACAGGGCCATGGCTACACCTTC. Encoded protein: CASSPGQGHGYTF.

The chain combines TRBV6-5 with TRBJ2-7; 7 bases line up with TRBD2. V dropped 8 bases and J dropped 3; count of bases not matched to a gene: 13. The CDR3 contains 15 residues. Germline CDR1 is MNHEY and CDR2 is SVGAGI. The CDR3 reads CASEGSREGLYEQYF. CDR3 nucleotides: TGTGCCAGCGAGGGTTCCAGGGAGGGGCTCTACGAGCAGTACTTC.